This TCR beta chain was sequenced in a study of technical replicates of blood from a handful of donors. CDR3 length: 11 residues. The germline gives CDR1 LGHNT, CDR2 FRNRAP. Deletions cut 3 bases from V and 10 bases from J, with 10 bases between. Only in-frame clones appear in the TCRdb table, and some are missing; sequencing was by immunoSEQ multiplex PCR. This sample has nearly 95,000 clones, with almost 97% found just once. Sequencing was carried out using T cells isolated from PBMCs. This TCR came from a human donor in good health. The J gene is TRBJ2-7, the V gene TRBV12-5; D not resolved. DNA for the CDR3: TGTGCTAGTGGTTTCGATCAGGTACAGTACTTC. It encodes CASGFDQVQYF.